This TCR beta chain comes out of a study of cytomegalovirus exposure and HLA in healthy donors. Sequenced by immunoSEQ multiplex PCR; TCRdb stores in-frame clones only, minus some. The sample comprises 100,000 to 150,000 clones, under 90% of which are singletons, and 2% to 2.5% rests with the top ten. Remarks on this clone: Its antigen is not identified. One end of the junction is discordant with germline, which a read error may explain.

CDR1 is MDHEN and CDR2 is SYDVKM in the germline V gene. This CDR3 spans 14 amino acids. General observations from the study: As was reported, the classifier diagnosed cytomegalovirus status with high specificity and sensitivity.

The sequenced sample was PBMCs. This sequence joins TRBV28 and TRBJ2-7; 13 nucleotides match TRBD2. This clonotype originated in a woman in her late teens or twenties in good health and CMV-seronegative. CDR3 sequence (DNA): TGTGCCAGCAGTAGCGTGGGACTAGCGGGGCAACCACGGTTC. It codes for CASSSVGLAGQPRF.